This T cell receptor (beta chain) was captured by sequencing in a study of blood T cell repertoires in COVID-19. The V end was cut by 2 bases, the J end by 6 bases, with 17 bases between. The germline V gene has CDR1 WSHSY and CDR2 SAAADI. This CDR3 comprises 16 residues. In the original workflow: Using reference gene primer amplification, nucleated cell counts were estimated. Profiling relied on immunoSEQ multiplex PCR, and the TCRdb table lists in-frame clones only, not all of them. V and J calls and clone size are given by that table; D and trimming were obtained from the DNA. The sample consists of 98,000 or so clones, just over 85% of them appearing once.

V and J are TRBV10-2 and TRBJ1-5; D not certain. The source is a human donor in a cohort sampled during active COVID-19. The sequenced sample consisted of peripheral blood. In DNA, the CDR3 is TGCGCCAGCAGTGAGAAAATCGCATCCGCGGTTCAGCCCCAGCATTTT. Its translation: CASSEKIASAVQPQHF.